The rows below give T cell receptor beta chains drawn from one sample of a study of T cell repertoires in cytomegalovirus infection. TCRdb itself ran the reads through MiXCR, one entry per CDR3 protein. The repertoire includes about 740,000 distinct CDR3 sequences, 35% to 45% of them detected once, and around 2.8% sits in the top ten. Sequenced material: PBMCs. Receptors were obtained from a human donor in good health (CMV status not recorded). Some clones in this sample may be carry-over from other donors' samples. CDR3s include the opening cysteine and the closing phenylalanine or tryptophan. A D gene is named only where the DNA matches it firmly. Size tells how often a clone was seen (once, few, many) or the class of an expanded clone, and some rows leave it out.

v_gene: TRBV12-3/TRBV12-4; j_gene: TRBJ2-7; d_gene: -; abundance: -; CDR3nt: TGTGCCAGCAGTTCGAGGGGGGATCTAAGCTACGAGCAGTACTTC; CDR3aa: CASSSRGDLSYEQYF
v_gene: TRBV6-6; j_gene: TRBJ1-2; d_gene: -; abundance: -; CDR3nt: TGTGCCAGCAGTTACGGGGGGGGCGACTATGGCTACACCTTC; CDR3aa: CASSYGGGDYGYTF
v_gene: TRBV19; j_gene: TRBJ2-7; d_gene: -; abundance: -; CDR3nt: TGTGCCAGTAGCCTCCGGGACGGTCGCTCGGGGGAGCAGTACTTC; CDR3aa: CASSLRDGRSGEQYF
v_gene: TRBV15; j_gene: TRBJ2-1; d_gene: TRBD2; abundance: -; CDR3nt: TGTGCCACCAGCAGAGATATCTCTAGCGGGGGGCGGGGGGAGCAGTTCTTC; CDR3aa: CATSRDISSGGRGEQFF
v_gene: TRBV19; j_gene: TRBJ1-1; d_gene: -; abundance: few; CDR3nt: TGTGCCAGTAACATAGCGCTGAACACTGAAGCTTTCTTT; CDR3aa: CASNIALNTEAFF
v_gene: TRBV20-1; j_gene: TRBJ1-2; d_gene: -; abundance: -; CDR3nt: TGCAGTGCTAGGATGAGGGAAAACTATGGCTACACCTTC; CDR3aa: CSARMRENYGYTF
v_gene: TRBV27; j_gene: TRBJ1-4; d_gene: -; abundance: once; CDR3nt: TGTGCCAGCAGTTTATTAGGACAGTCGAGGGAAAAACTGTTTTTT; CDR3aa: CASSLLGQSREKLFF
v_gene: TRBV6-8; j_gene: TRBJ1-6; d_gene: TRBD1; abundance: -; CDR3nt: TGTGCCAGCAGTCGCTCGGACAGGGGTAGGAATTCACCCCTCCACTTT; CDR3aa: CASSRSDRGRNSPLHF
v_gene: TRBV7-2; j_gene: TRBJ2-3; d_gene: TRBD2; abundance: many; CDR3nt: TGTGCCAGCAGCTTACGTCCTAGCGGGAGGCCAGATACGCAGTATTTT; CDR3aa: CASSLRPSGRPDTQYF
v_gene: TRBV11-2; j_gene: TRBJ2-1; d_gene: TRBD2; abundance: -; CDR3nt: TGTGCCAGCAGCCTGGGACTAGAGGGCTACAATGAGCAGTTCTTC; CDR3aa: CASSLGLEGYNEQFF
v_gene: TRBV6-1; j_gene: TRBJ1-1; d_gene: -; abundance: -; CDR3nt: TGTGCCAGCAGTGAAACCACAGGGATGAATGCTGAAGCTTTCTTT; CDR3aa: CASSETTGMNAEAFF
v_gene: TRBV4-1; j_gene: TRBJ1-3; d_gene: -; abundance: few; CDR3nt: TGTGCCAGCAGCCCCAGCGGGTCAGAAGCTGGAAACACCATATATTTT; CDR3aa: CASSPSGSEAGNTIYF
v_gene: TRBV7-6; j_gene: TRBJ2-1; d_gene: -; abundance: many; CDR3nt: TGTGCCAGCACCGATAGGGGGTCGCACAATGAGCAGTTCTTC; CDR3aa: CASTDRGSHNEQFF
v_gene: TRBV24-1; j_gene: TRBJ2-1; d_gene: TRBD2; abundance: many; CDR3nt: TGTGCCACCAGTGATTTGCATTTCCAGGGAGGGAATGAGCAGTTCTTC; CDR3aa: CATSDLHFQGGNEQFF
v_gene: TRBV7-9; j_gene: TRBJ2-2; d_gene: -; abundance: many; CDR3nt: TGTGCCAGCAGCTTGGCGCCACGGGAGCTGTTTTTT; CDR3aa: CASSLAPRELFF
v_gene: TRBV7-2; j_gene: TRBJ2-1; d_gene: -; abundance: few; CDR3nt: TGTGCCAGCAGCTGGACTTTATCGGGGGCTACCATCTCCTACAATGAGCAGTTCTTC; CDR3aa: CASSWTLSGATISYNEQFF
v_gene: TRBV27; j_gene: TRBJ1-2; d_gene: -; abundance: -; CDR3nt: TGTGCCAGCAGTTTAGCCGGGGGGCGGAATGTCTACACCTTC; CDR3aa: CASSLAGGRNVYTF
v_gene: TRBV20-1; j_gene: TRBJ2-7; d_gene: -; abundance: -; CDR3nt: TGCAGTGCCTCCTCCGCTCTAACTATCTACGAGCAGTACTTC; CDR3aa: CSASSALTIYEQYF
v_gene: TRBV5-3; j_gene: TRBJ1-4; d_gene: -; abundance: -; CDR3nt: TGTGCCAGCAGCCCCTCCGCAGGGGAGAGGGGAAAACTGTTTTTT; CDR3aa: CASSPSAGERGKLFF
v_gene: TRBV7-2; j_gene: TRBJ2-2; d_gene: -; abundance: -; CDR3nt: TGTGCCAGCAGAAGCAAACAGGGATCGGCCGGGGAGCTGTTTTTT; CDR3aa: CASRSKQGSAGELFF
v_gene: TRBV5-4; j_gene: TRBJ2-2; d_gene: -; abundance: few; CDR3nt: TGTGCCAGCAGCCAACAAGGAGGAGGGGAGCTGTTTTTT; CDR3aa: CASSQQGGGELFF
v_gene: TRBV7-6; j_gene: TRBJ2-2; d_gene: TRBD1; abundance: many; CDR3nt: TGTGCCAGCAGCGGACGACAGGGGGCGAACACCGGGGAGCTGTTTTTT; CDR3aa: CASSGRQGANTGELFF
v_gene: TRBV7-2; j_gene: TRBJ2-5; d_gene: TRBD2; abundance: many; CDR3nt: TGTGCCAGCAGCTTAGACGGGAGGTCTCGAGAGACCCAGTACTTC; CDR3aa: CASSLDGRSRETQYF
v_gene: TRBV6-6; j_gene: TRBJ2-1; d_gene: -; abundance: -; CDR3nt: TGTGCCAGCAGTTACTGGAAGGGCTCGAACAATGAGCAGTTCTTC; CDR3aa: CASSYWKGSNNEQFF
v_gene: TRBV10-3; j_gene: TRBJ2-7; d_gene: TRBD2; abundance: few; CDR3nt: TGTGCCATCAGTGCGGTAGCGGGAGCTCGCAAGAGCTCCTACGAGCAGTACTTC; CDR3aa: CAISAVAGARKSSYEQYF
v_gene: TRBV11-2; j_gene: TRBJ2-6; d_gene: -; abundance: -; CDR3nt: TGTGCCGGAAGTAAGGGACATCTCTCTGGGGCCAACGTCCTGACTTTC; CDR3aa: CAGSKGHLSGANVLTF
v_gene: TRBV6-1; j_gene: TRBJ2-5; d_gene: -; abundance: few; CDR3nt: TGTGCCAGCAGTAAGAATAAAGAGACCCAGTACTTC; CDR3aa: CASSKNKETQYF
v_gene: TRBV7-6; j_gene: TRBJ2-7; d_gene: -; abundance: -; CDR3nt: TGTGCCAGCAGCTCGCTGGGTAACGAGCAGTACTTC; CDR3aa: CASSSLGNEQYF
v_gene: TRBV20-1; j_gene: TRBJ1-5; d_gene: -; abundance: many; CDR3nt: TGCAGTGCTAGTCATGGCGGGCGGGGAGGCAATCAGCCCCAGCATTTT; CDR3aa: CSASHGGRGGNQPQHF
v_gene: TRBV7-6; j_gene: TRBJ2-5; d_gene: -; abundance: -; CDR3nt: TGTGCCAGCAGCCGTACATCGGAAGAGGGAGAGACCCAGTACTTC; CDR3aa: CASSRTSEEGETQYF
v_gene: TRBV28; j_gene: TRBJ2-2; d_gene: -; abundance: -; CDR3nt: TGTGCCAGCAGTTTATACAGGGCATCCGGGGAGCTGTTTTTT; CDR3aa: CASSLYRASGELFF
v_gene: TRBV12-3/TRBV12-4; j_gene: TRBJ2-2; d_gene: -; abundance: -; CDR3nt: TGTGCCAGCAGTTTAACGGGAGTCGTCGGGGAGCTGTTTTTT; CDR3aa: CASSLTGVVGELFF
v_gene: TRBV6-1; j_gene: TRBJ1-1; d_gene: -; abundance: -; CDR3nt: TGTGCCAGCAGTGGGACAGCCATTCAGAACACTGAAGCTTTCTTT; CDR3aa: CASSGTAIQNTEAFF
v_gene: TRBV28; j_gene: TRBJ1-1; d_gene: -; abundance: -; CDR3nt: TGTGCCAGCAGTTTAGGGCGGCGGGGAATCACTGAAGCTTTCTTT; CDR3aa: CASSLGRRGITEAFF
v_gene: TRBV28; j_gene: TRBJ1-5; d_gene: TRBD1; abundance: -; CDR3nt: TGTGCCAGCAGTTTATGGGGGAGTCCCGGGACAGGGTCGAGCAATCAGCCCCAGCATTTT; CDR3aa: CASSLWGSPGTGSSNQPQHF
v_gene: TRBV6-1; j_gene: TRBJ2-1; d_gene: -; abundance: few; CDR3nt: TGTGCCAGCAGAAATAAAAATGAGCAGTTCTTC; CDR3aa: CASRNKNEQFF
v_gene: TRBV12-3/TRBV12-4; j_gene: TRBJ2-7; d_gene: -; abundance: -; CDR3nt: TGTGCCAGCAGTCCATATCCGGTCGGACCCGATACCGAGCAGTACTTC; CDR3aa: CASSPYPVGPDTEQYF
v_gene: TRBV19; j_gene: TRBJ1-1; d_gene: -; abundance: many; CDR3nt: TGTGCCAGTAGTATCCCGTCAGGGGTTGGCACTGAAGCTTTCTTT; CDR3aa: CASSIPSGVGTEAFF
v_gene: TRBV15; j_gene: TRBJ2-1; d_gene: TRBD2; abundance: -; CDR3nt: TGTGCCACCAGCAGAGAAGCGGGGGGGCGATATCATGAGCAGTTCTTC; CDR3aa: CATSREAGGRYHEQFF
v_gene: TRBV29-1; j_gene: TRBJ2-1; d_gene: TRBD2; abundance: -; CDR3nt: TGCAGCGCTGATCTAGCGGGGATTTACAATGAGCAGTTCTTC; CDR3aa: CSADLAGIYNEQFF
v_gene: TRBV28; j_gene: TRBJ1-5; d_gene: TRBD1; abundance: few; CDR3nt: TGTGCCAGCAGTGCCCCCGGGACAGGGGGCTTGTATCAGCCCCAGCATTTT; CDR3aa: CASSAPGTGGLYQPQHF
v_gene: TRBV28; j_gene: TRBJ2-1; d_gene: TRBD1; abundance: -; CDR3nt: TGTGCCAGCAGTAGGGGACAGGGGGCCGATGAGCAGTTCTTC; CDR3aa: CASSRGQGADEQFF